This T cell receptor beta chain was identified during a study of blood T cell repertoires in COVID-19. Study information: Spain, Italy and the United States supplied samples that represented acute and convalescent COVID-19.

In the study's own analysis: The assay estimated nucleated cells by amplifying reference gene primers. Clones were sequenced by immunoSEQ multiplex PCR, and TCRdb holds only the in-frame ones, with some missing. That table is the source of V, J and clone size, and D and trimming were worked out from the DNA. The sample records a few hundred thousand clones, 70% to 90% being singletons. Adults between about 18 and 89 years of age took part from some 25 US areas. Cohort placement rested on clinical history that participants reported themselves. The sequence derives from a woman in her fifties or sixties who had been exposed to COVID-19. The specimen was PBMCs or T cells enriched from blood (not recorded which).

CDR3 sequence: CASSLYGWQPQHF. CDR3 nucleotide sequence: TGTGCCAGCAGTTTATACGGTTGGCAGCCCCAGCATTTT. V gene TRBV12-3 or TRBV12-4 combines with J gene TRBJ1-5, with D unclear. The CDR3 is 13 amino acids. The V end was cut by 2 bases, the J end by 7 bases, with 9 bases between.